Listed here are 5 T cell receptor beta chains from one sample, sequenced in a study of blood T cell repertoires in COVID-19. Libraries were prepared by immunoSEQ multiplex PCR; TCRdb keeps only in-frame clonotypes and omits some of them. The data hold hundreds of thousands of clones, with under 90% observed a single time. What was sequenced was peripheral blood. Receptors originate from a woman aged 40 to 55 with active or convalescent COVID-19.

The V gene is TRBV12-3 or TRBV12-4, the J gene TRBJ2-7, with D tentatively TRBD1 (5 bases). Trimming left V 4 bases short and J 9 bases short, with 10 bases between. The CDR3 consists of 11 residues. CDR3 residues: CASSYLGVQYF. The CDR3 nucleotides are TGTGCCAGCAGTTACTTAGGGGTGCAGTACTTC.

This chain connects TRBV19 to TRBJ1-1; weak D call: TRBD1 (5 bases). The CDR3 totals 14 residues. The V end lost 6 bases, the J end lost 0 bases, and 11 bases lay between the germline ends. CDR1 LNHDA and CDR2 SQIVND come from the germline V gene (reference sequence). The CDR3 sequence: CASRPGLLNTEAFF. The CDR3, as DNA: TGTGCCAGTAGGCCGGGACTGTTGAACACTGAAGCTTTCTTT.

The CDR3 region is CASSGGETYQETQYF. In DNA form, the CDR3 reads TGTGCCAGCAGCGGGGGCGAGACCTACCAAGAGACCCAGTACTTC. J is TRBJ2-5 and V is TRBV9, with a weak D call TRBD1 (5 bases). CDR1 and CDR2 from the germline V gene are SGDLS and YYNGEE. V lost 3 bases to trimming and J lost 0 bases, with 12 bases between them. The CDR3 contains 15 residues.

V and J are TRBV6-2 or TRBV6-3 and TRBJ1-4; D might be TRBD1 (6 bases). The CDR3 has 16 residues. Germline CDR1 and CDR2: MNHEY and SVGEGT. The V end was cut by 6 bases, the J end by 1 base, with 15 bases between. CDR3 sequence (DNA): TGTGCCAGCAGCCTACAGGGTTCTGGAACTAATGAAAAACTGTTTTTT. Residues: CASSLQGSGTNEKLFF.

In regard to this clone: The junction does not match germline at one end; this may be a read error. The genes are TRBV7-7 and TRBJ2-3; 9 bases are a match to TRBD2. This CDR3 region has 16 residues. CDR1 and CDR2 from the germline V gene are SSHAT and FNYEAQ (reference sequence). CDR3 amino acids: CASSPLAGGLTDTQYF. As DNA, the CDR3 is TGTGCTAGCAGCCCCCTCGCGGGAGGGCTAACAGATACGCAGTATTTT.